Listed here is a single T cell receptor beta chain. What it binds is not known. This entry is derived from a study of cytomegalovirus exposure and HLA in healthy donors. 13 Jbeta primers and 60 Vbeta primers were used for the PCR. Measured with immunoSEQ multiplex PCR; TCRdb has only the in-frame clones, and not every one. The table includes 100,000 to 150,000 clones, 60% to 80% detected once. The CDR3 is made up of 15 amino acids. The V gene's germline CDR1 is PRHDT and CDR2 FYEKMQ (reference sequence). Trimming took off 0 bases at V and 4 bases at J, with 11 bases between the two ends. Broader study findings: Among the sequence variants, a highly shared cluster was likely an artifact of sequencing. The study reported that TCR beta sequences accurately predicted HLA-A and HLA-B alleles in most subjects. As confirmed in vitro, a few CMV-associated chains were specific for CMV antigens.

This sequence was found in a woman between 45 and 65 years old in good health and CMV-seronegative. The sequenced sample consisted of PBMCs. The chain uses TRBV13 and TRBJ2-3; D is perhaps TRBD2 (6 bases). This chain's CDR3 is CASSLGEGLADTQYF. In DNA form, the CDR3 reads TGTGCCAGCAGCTTAGGGGAGGGCCTAGCAGATACGCAGTATTTT.